These 30 T cell receptor beta chains originate from one sample sequenced in a study of vaccination effects on CD4 cells after COVID-19. Antigen-specific CD4+ T cells were expanded with viral peptide pools in the ViraFEST assay before sequencing. With more than 9 days of culture completed, CD4+ T cells were isolated. People in the vaccine group had not been infected with SARS-CoV-2 before, and their nucleocapsid antibodies were negative. Their antigens remain unidentified. Only in-frame clones appear in the TCRdb table, and some are missing; sequencing was by immunoSEQ multiplex PCR. The table includes about 71,000 clones, roughly 70% detected once. The sequencing used CD4+ T cells from PBMCs cultured with HCoV-OC43 spike peptides, collected before COVID-19 vaccination. The subset: HCoV-OC43 spike overlapping peptide pool stimulation. The receptors were gathered from a human donor who received a COVID-19 vaccine.

The chain links TRBV5-5 to TRBJ2-7, with D perhaps assigned TRBD1 or TRBD2 (5 bases each). CDR3 length: 17 amino acids. Germline V gene sequence: CDR1 SGHKS, CDR2 YYEKEE (reference sequence). V lost 2 bases to trimming and J lost 7 bases, with 25 bases between them. The CDR3, as DNA: TGTGCCAGCAGCTTCGGGGCCCTAGGTGGGGCTTTGGGGGAGCAGTACGTC. It encodes CASSFGALGGALGEQYV.

This clone was seen once. The CDR3 sequence is CASSTPSTGYNSPLHF. The CDR3 DNA follows: TGTGCCAGTAGTACCCCCTCGACAGGCTATAATTCACCCCTCCACTTT. The gene calls are TRBV19 and TRBJ1-6; a possible D gene is TRBD1 (6 bases). The germline gives CDR1 LNHDA, CDR2 SQIVND (reference sequence). V was shortened by 4 bases and J by 3 bases, with 13 bases between the two germline ends. This CDR3 region has 16 residues.

In its sample, this clone was seen a few times. The chain uses TRBV6-4 and TRBJ1-1; D not resolved. Germline V gene lookup returns CDR1 MRHNA and CDR2 SNTAGT. Deletions cut 4 bases from V and 0 bases from J, with 6 bases between. This CDR3 is built from 13 residues. CDR3 amino acids: CASSAELNTEAFF. The CDR3 DNA reads TGTGCCAGCAGTGCAGAACTGAACACTGAAGCTTTCTTT.

This chain uses TRBV19 with TRBJ2-7; D unresolved. V shed 2 bases and J shed 10 bases, with 18 bases lying between them. The CDR3 consists of 14 residues. From germline, CDR1 is LNHDA and CDR2 SQIVND (reference sequence). CDR3 DNA sequence: TGTGCCAGTAGTATAAGCCTGGGAACGGGCGAACAGTACGTC. Amino acid sequence: CASSISLGTGEQYV.

Here the CDR3 DNA reads TGCAGCGGGGGAGACCGGGAGCTGTTTTTT. Residues: CSGGDRELFF. The chain combines TRBV29-1 with TRBJ2-2, with D perhaps TRBD2 (5 bases). Trimming took 7 bases from V and 9 from J, leaving 9 bases between them. The V gene's germline CDR1 is SQVTM and CDR2 ANQGSEA. The CDR3 runs 10 residues.

The V and J genes are TRBV6-5 and TRBJ2-5; no clear D. The germline V and J ends were trimmed by 4 bases and 6 bases, with 6 bases remaining between them. CDR3 length: 11 amino acids. The germline gives CDR1 MNHEY, CDR2 SVGAGI. The CDR3 DNA sequence: TGTGCCAGCAGTTTAGAGAAGACCCAGTACTTC. It codes for CASSLEKTQYF.

The V and J genes are TRBV7-2 and TRBJ1-1, with 8 bases that match TRBD1. The V segment lost 5 bases and the J segment 3 bases; nucleotides outside the gene matches: 8. The CDR3 is 15 residues long. Germline V CDR1 and CDR2: SGHTA, FQGNSA. CDR3 bases: TGTGCCAGCAGCCCCTCGGGACAGGCGTACACTGAAGCTTTCTTT. The encoded protein is CASSPSGQAYTEAFF.

The chain links TRBV2 to TRBJ1-2; tentatively, D is TRBD1 (6 bases). Germline CDR1 is SNHLY and CDR2 is FYNNEI. The length of the CDR3 is 14 residues. Between the trimmed V and J ends, which lost 3 bases and 5 bases, there was a span of 13 bases. CDR3 residues: CASSEHRVGYGYTF. CDR3 nucleotide sequence: TGTGCCAGCAGTGAGCACAGGGTTGGGTATGGCTACACCTTC. Full variable domain (remainder filled in from reference TRBV2 and TRBJ1-2): EPEVTQTPSHQVTQMGQEVILRCVPISNHLYFYWYRQILGQKVEFLVSFYNNEISEKSEIFDDQFSVERPDGSNFTLKIRSTKLEDSAMYFCASSEHRVGYGYTFGSGTRLTVV.

CDR3 sequence reads: CASSLDRGETQYF. The CDR3 bases are TGTGCCAGCAGCTTGGACAGGGGAGAGACCCAGTACTTC. This chain connects TRBV5-4 to TRBJ2-5; 7 nucleotides align to TRBD1. This CDR3 region has 13 residues. The junction had 0 bases not matched to a gene; V was cut back by 0 bases and J by 4 bases. Germline V gene sequence: CDR1 SGHNT, CDR2 YYREEE (reference sequence).

This clone occurred once. The CDR3: CASSSYPRALKTSTDTQYF. CDR3 nucleotides: TGTGCCAGCAGCTCCTATCCGAGGGCGCTAAAAACTAGCACAGATACGCAGTATTTT. The V call is TRBV7-2, the J call TRBJ2-3; maybe TRBD2 (5 bases). The CDR3 totals 19 residues. Germline CDR1 is SGHTA and CDR2 is FQGNSA. V lost 4 bases to trimming and J lost 0 bases, with 23 bases between them.

The chain is built from TRBV28 and TRBJ1-3, with 10 positions matching TRBD1. The CDR3 is 14 amino acids. Trimming cost V 6 bases and J 7 bases; bases outside gene matches: 6. Germline V gene data show CDR1 as MDHEN and CDR2 as SYDVKM. Here the CDR3 reads CASSRMGQGNTIYF. As DNA, the CDR3 is TGTGCCAGCAGCCGAATGGGACAGGGGAACACCATATATTTT.

This clone was counted between two and nine times. The CDR3 loop is CASTVYSSTDTQYF. CDR3 DNA: TGTGCCAGCACCGTTTACTCCAGCACAGATACGCAGTATTTT. This rearrangement joins TRBV7-2 to TRBJ2-3; no definite D call. The CDR3 totals 14 residues. Per the germline V gene, CDR1 is SGHTA and CDR2 is FQGNSA. Trimming cost V 7 bases and J 0 bases, with 11 bases left between them. The full variable domain, in which reference TRBV7-2 and TRBJ2-3 provide the parts outside the CDR3, is GAGVSQSPSNKVTEKGKDVELRCDPISGHTALYWYRQSLGQGLEFLIYFQGNSAPDKSGLPSDRFSAERTGGSVSTLTIQRTQQEDSAVYLCASTVYSSTDTQYFGPGTRLTVL.

There are a few counts of this clone. The chain uses TRBV14 and TRBJ2-3; D might be TRBD1 or TRBD2, each matching 5 bases. V was clipped by 0 bases and J by 6 bases, with 7 bases between them. Per the germline V gene, CDR1 is SGHDN and CDR2 is FVKESK. This CDR3 region has 13 residues. The chain's CDR3 is CASSQEWGDTQYF. CDR3 DNA sequence: TGTGCCAGCAGCCAAGAATGGGGGGATACGCAGTATTTT. The full variable domain, completed using reference TRBV14 and TRBJ2-3, is EAGVTQFPSHSVIEKGQTVTLRCDPISGHDNLYWYRRVMGKEIKFLLHFVKESKQDESGMPNNRFLAERTGGTYSTLKVQPAELEDSGVYFCASSQEWGDTQYFGPGTRLTVL.

V gene TRBV24-1 combines with J gene TRBJ2-3; D remains ambiguous. This CDR3 spans 13 amino acids. V was clipped by 2 bases and J by 3 bases, with 5 bases between them. In germline, CDR1 is KGHDR, CDR2 SFDVKD. The CDR3 coding sequence is TGTGCCACCAGTGATTCTCGGACAGATACGCAGTATTTT. Encoded protein: CATSDSRTDTQYF.

This clone was picked up one time. The chain couples TRBV7-2 to TRBJ1-2; the D gene is possibly TRBD1 (6 bases). The CDR3 covers 12 residues. The V and J ends lost 6 bases and 2 bases respectively, with 7 bases between them. Germline values: CDR1 SGHTA, CDR2 FQGNSA. CDR3 sequence (DNA): TGTGCCAGCAGTACAGGGAACTATGGCTACACCTTC. This gives the protein CASSTGNYGYTF.

This chain joins TRBV2 and TRBJ2-3, with D possibly being TRBD1 (8 bases). Germline assignment: CDR1 SNHLY and CDR2 FYNNEI. CDR3 length: 15 amino acids. The V end lost 2 bases, the J end lost 5 bases, and 14 bases lay between the germline ends. For the CDR3, the DNA is TGTGCCAGCAGTGAACAGGGGGCGGGGGTAGATACGCAGTATTTT. Encoded protein: CASSEQGAGVDTQYF. Full variable domain (outside the CDR3, taken from reference TRBV2 and TRBJ2-3): EPEVTQTPSHQVTQMGQEVILRCVPISNHLYFYWYRQILGQKVEFLVSFYNNEISEKSEIFDDQFSVERPDGSNFTLKIRSTKLEDSAMYFCASSEQGAGVDTQYFGPGTRLTVL.

The chain recombines TRBV14 with TRBJ1-4, with TRBD1 identical over 7 bases. Trimming at V came to 5 bases and at J to 0 bases, leaving 3 bases not matched to a gene. In germline, CDR1 is SGHDN, CDR2 FVKESK. CDR3 length equals 15 residues. CDR3 residues: CASSADRATNEKLFF. CDR3 nucleotide sequence: TGTGCCAGCAGCGCTGACAGGGCAACTAATGAAAAACTGTTTTTT.

This clone showed up just a few times. J is TRBJ1-6 and V is TRBV5-4, with D perhaps TRBD1 (6 bases). Trimming cost V 0 bases and J 7 bases, with 11 bases left between them. Looked up from germline, CDR1 is SGHNT and CDR2 is YYREEE (reference sequence). The CDR3 loop spans 15 amino acids. The CDR3 sequence is CASSLAGQGNSPLHF. DNA for the CDR3: TGTGCCAGCAGCTTGGCAGGTCAGGGGAATTCACCCCTCCACTTT.

The chain combines TRBV18 with TRBJ2-3; 8 nucleotides align to TRBD2. The germline V gene encodes CDR1 KGHSH and CDR2 LQKENI. The CDR3 length is 15 residues. V dropped 6 bases and J dropped 5; count of bases not matched to a gene: 10. The CDR3 protein is CASSTGTSYVDTQYF. The CDR3 DNA sequence: TGTGCCAGCTCGACCGGGACTAGTTACGTAGATACGCAGTATTTT.

The J gene is TRBJ2-3, the V gene TRBV18; tentative D call: TRBD1 (6 bases). Trimming stripped 6 bases from V and 2 bases from J, with 21 bases between. Germline V gives CDR1 KGHSH, CDR2 LQKENI. There are 17 residues in the CDR3. The CDR3 nucleotides are TGTGCCAGCTCGCCGTCCTTGGCAGGGGCATTCACAGATACGCAGTATTTT. Its protein product is CASSPSLAGAFTDTQYF.

This clone was observed a single time. The chain links TRBV24-1 to TRBJ1-5; D gene uncertain. The CDR3 spans 15 residues. Germline CDR1 is KGHDR and CDR2 is SFDVKD. V lost 4 bases, J lost 4 bases, and 13 bases lay in between. CDR3 bases: TGTGCCACCAGTGACACTCACCAAGGGAATCAGCCCCAGCATTTT. Protein: CATSDTHQGNQPQHF.

The chain is built from TRBV3-1 (or the pseudogene TRBV3-2) and TRBJ1-3; D gene ambiguous. From germline, CDR1 is LGHDT and CDR2 YNNKEL (reference sequence). The CDR3 runs 15 residues. The ends were cut back, 1 base at V and 5 bases at J, with 12 bases in the middle. For the CDR3, the DNA is TGTGCCAGCAGCCAAGCCGGGTTGCGGCGAAACACCATATATTTT. It is translated as CASSQAGLRRNTIYF.

V and J are TRBV24-1 and TRBJ2-5; D remains ambiguous. From germline, CDR1 is KGHDR and CDR2 SFDVKD. V was shortened by 3 bases and J by 4 bases, with 8 bases between the two germline ends. The CDR3 runs to 13 residues. The CDR3 nucleotides read TGTGCCACCAGTGATAGCCCTGTAGAGACCCAGTACTTC. This gives the protein CATSDSPVETQYF.

The rearrangement uses TRBV6-6 and TRBJ2-3, with 7 bases fitting TRBD2. The CDR3 spans 14 residues. The J segment lost 9 bases and the V segment lost 7 bases, leaving 13 bases of the junction unmatched. Germline V gene data show CDR1 as MNHNY and CDR2 as SVGAGI (reference sequence). The chain's CDR3 is CASTRMAGDLTQYF. The CDR3 DNA reads as TGTGCCAGCACCCGGATGGCGGGGGACCTAACGCAGTATTTT.

The V call is TRBV2, the J call TRBJ2-1, with D unclear. CDR1 is SNHLY, CDR2 FYNNEI, per germline. Trimming took 4 bases from V and 3 from J, leaving 10 bases between them. This CDR3 has 14 residues. This chain's CDR3 is CASSGQANYNEQFF. The CDR3 coding sequence is TGTGCCAGCAGTGGGCAGGCGAACTACAATGAGCAGTTCTTC.

The chain uses TRBV5-1 and TRBJ1-6; D is unresolved. The CDR3 extends over 13 amino acids. Trimming took off 7 bases at V and 8 bases at J, with 13 bases between the two ends. Germline loops: CDR1 SGHRS, CDR2 YFSETQ. The CDR3 is CASASELDSPLHF. CDR3 DNA sequence: TGCGCCAGCGCTTCCGAGCTAGATTCACCCCTCCACTTT.

The gene calls are TRBV6-5 and TRBJ2-2; D perhaps matches TRBD1 (5 bases). Germline V gene data show CDR1 as MNHEY and CDR2 as SVGAGI. Trimming cost V 8 bases and J 5 bases, with 9 bases left between them. CDR3 length: 12 residues. The CDR3 sequence is CASDDRTGELFF. The CDR3, as DNA: TGTGCCAGCGATGACAGAACCGGGGAGCTGTTTTTT.

The chain joins TRBV30 to TRBJ1-4; a possible D gene is TRBD1 (5 bases). Trimming removed 3 bases at V and 4 bases at J, with 9 bases between. Germline CDR1 is GTSNPN and CDR2 is SVGIG (reference sequence). The CDR3 loop spans 13 amino acids. The CDR3 DNA sequence: TGTGCCTGGAGGCGGGGGGGTAATGAAAAACTGTTTTTT. As protein: CAWRRGGNEKLFF.

V is TRBV13 and J is TRBJ2-1, with 8 bases identical to TRBD1. CDR1 and CDR2 from the germline V gene are PRHDT and FYEKMQ (reference sequence). CDR3 length equals 17 residues. The V segment lost 5 bases and the J segment 0 bases; nucleotides outside the gene matches: 9. CDR3 DNA sequence: TGTGCCAGCAGCCCACGCCGGACAGGGAACTCCTACAATGAGCAGTTCTTC. It encodes CASSPRRTGNSYNEQFF.

This clone was counted a few times. The rearrangement joins TRBV2 to TRBJ1-5, with TRBD1 identical over 8 bases. The trim removed 7 bases at V and 9 bases at J, leaving 14 bases unmatched. Germline V lookup: CDR1 SNHLY, CDR2 FYNNEI. This CDR3 spans 15 amino acids. CDR3 nucleotides: TGTGCCAGCACCGCTGGGACAGGCGTTTTTGGGCCCCAGCATTTT. It is translated as CASTAGTGVFGPQHF.